This passage covers 18 T cell receptor beta chains from one sample sequenced in a study of blood T cell repertoires in COVID-19. Data came from immunoSEQ multiplex PCR; TCRdb stores just in-frame clones and leaves some out. The profile shows 25,000 to 35,000 clones, 80% to 90% of them singletons. Sample: peripheral blood. All receptors derive from a human donor in a cohort sampled during active COVID-19.

In its sample, this clone was seen once. The junction does not match germline at one end; this may be a read error. This chain's CDR3 is CASSSTSNSGELFF. The CDR3 DNA follows: TGTGCCAGCAGCTCGACTAGTAACAGCGGGGAGCTGTTTTTT. V and J are TRBV7-3 and TRBJ2-2, with D tentatively TRBD2 (6 bases). This CDR3 comprises 14 residues. The germline V gene encodes CDR1 SGHTA and CDR2 FQGTGA.

The V gene is TRBV29-1, the J gene TRBJ2-7; tentative D call: TRBD1 (5 bases). The CDR3 runs to 12 residues. Germline V lookup: CDR1 SQVTM, CDR2 ANQGSEA. V gave up 5 bases and J gave up 3 bases, with 11 bases separating them. The CDR3 DNA reads as TGCAGCGTTCAAACCGACAGCTACGAGCAGTACTTC. This translates into CSVQTDSYEQYF.

J is TRBJ1-2 and V is TRBV4-2, with 7 bases that match TRBD1. The CDR3 length is 17 residues. Germline V gene data show CDR1 as LGHNA and CDR2 as YNFKEQ. V shed 4 bases and J 6 bases; nucleotides not matched to a gene: 17. The CDR3 protein is CASSPDLTRGRIHGYTF. DNA for the CDR3: TGTGCCAGCAGCCCCGATTTAACGAGGGGGCGCATTCATGGCTACACCTTC.

The count of this clone is one. V gene TRBV5-4 combines with J gene TRBJ1-3; D ambiguous. CDR3 length: 15 amino acids. Trimming took off 0 bases at V and 0 bases at J, with 7 bases between the two ends. Germline V gives CDR1 SGHNT, CDR2 YYREEE (reference sequence). CDR3 amino acids: CASSLGEDSGNTIYF. The CDR3 coding sequence is TGTGCCAGCAGCTTGGGTGAGGACTCTGGAAACACCATATATTTT.

The chain recombines TRBV2 with TRBJ1-4, with D perhaps TRBD1 (6 bases). This CDR3 has 13 residues. The germline gives CDR1 SNHLY, CDR2 FYNNEI. Trimming pared 6 bases from V and 7 bases from J, leaving 12 bases between. The CDR3 here is CASSPSGAEKLFF. As DNA, the CDR3 is TGTGCCAGCAGCCCCTCAGGGGCTGAAAAACTGTTTTTT. The full variable domain, rest sourced from reference TRBV2 and TRBJ1-4, is EPEVTQTPSHQVTQMGQEVILRCVPISNHLYFYWYRQILGQKVEFLVSFYNNEISEKSEIFDDQFSVERPDGSNFTLKIRSTKLEDSAMYFCASSPSGAEKLFFGSGTQLSVL.

The gene calls are TRBV7-2 and TRBJ2-1; 9 bases line up with TRBD2. CDR1 is SGHTA, CDR2 FQGNSA, per germline. V was pared by 7 bases and J by 4 bases, with 8 bases of the junction left unmatched. This CDR3 contains 15 residues. The CDR3 DNA is TGTGCCAGCACCCAGGGGACTAGCAATTACAATGAGCAGTTCTTC. It codes for CASTQGTSNYNEQFF. The complete variable domain, with remaining parts taken from reference TRBV7-2 and TRBJ2-1, reads GAGVSQSPSNKVTEKGKDVELRCDPISGHTALYWYRQSLGQGLEFLIYFQGNSAPDKSGLPSDRFSAERTGGSVSTLTIQRTQQEDSAVYLCASTQGTSNYNEQFFGPGTRLTVL.

This clone was recorded only once. The chain uses TRBV7-9 and TRBJ2-2; 9 bases line up with TRBD1. The V segment lost 5 bases and the J segment 10 bases; nucleotides outside the gene matches: 14. CDR3 length: 16 amino acids. CDR1 and CDR2 (germline): SEHNR, FQNEAQ (reference sequence). The CDR3 loop reads CASSGEGTGPSKELFF. CDR3 in DNA: TGTGCCAGCAGCGGAGAAGGGACAGGGCCATCCAAGGAGCTGTTTTTT.

The chain joins TRBV13 to TRBJ2-5; TRBD2 matches at 9 bases. Germline V CDR1 and CDR2: PRHDT, FYEKMQ (reference sequence). After removal of 3 bases from V and 0 bases from J, the junction contained 2 bases not matched to a gene. This CDR3 is 15 amino acids long. The CDR3 is CASSFSGGHQETQYF. The CDR3 DNA reads TGTGCCAGCAGCTTTAGCGGGGGCCACCAAGAGACCCAGTACTTC. The full variable domain, with the rest looked up from reference TRBV13 and TRBJ2-5, is AAGVIQSPRHLIKEKRETATLKCYPIPRHDTVYWYQQGPGQDPQFLISFYEKMQSDKGSIPDRFSAQQFSDYHSELNMSSLELGDSALYFCASSFSGGHQETQYFGPGTRLLVL.

This rearrangement joins TRBV4-2 to TRBJ2-5; 8 positions agree with TRBD1. In germline, CDR1 is LGHNA, CDR2 YNFKEQ. This CDR3 is 14 amino acids long. V was clipped by 3 bases and J by 4 bases; unmatched bases: 4. The CDR3 loop reads CASSQSGGGETQYF. The DNA of the CDR3 is TGTGCCAGCAGCCAGTCAGGGGGCGGAGAGACCCAGTACTTC.

V is TRBV6-1 and J is TRBJ1-5; unclear D gene. CDR3 length equals 16 residues. V dropped 3 bases and J dropped 2 bases, with 14 bases sitting between them. Germline CDR1 MNHNS, CDR2 SASEGT. CDR3 amino acids: CASSEAVLMGNQPQHF. The CDR3 DNA reads TGTGCCAGCAGTGAGGCTGTTCTTATGGGCAATCAGCCCCAGCATTTT.

The genes are TRBV9 and TRBJ1-6, with TRBD1 matching over 7 bases. CDR1 is SGDLS, CDR2 YYNGEE, per germline. J was trimmed by 7 bases and V by 0 bases; bases with no gene match: 4. The length of the CDR3 is 15 residues. The CDR3 DNA reads TGTGCCAGCAGCGTAGACCAGGGGGGCAATTCACCCCTCCACTTT. Encoded protein: CASSVDQGGNSPLHF.

The chain is built from TRBV7-9 and TRBJ2-2; 8 bases are a match to TRBD2. Germline assignment: CDR1 SEHNR and CDR2 FQNEAQ (reference sequence). V shed 5 bases, J shed 5 bases, and the junction held 10 bases outside the gene matches. This CDR3 has 16 residues. The CDR3 DNA reads TGTGCCAGCAGCCCCCTCACGGGGGGGTTTACCGGGGAGCTGTTTTTT. Its protein is CASSPLTGGFTGELFF.

The rearrangement joins TRBV28 to TRBJ1-5; a weak D match, TRBD1 (5 bases). Germline CDR1 is MDHEN and CDR2 is SYDVKM. This CDR3 is built from 14 residues. The V end was cut by 2 bases, the J end by 7 bases, with 12 bases between. The CDR3 DNA follows: TGTGCCAGCAGTTTAGAGGCAGGGCGACAGCCCCAGCATTTT. Protein sequence: CASSLEAGRQPQHF.

This clone has a handful of counts. One end of the junction varies from germline; a read error may be responsible. The CDR3 reads CASSLGAGGQETQYF. CDR3 bases: TGTGCTAGCAGCTTAGGGGCAGGGGGTCAAGAGACCCAGTACTTC. V and J are TRBV7-7 and TRBJ2-5, with TRBD1 matching 7 bases. This CDR3 is 15 amino acids long. Germline loops: CDR1 SSHAT, CDR2 FNYEAQ (reference sequence). Together with reference TRBV7-7 and TRBJ2-5, the CDR3 gives the full variable domain: GAGVSQSPRYKVTKRGQDVTLRCDPISSHATLYWYQQALGQGPEFLTYFNYEAQPDKSGLPSDRFSAERPEGSISTLTIQRTEQRDSAMYRCASSLGAGGQETQYFGPGTRLLVL.

In this sample, this clone turned up once. V gene TRBV15 combines with J gene TRBJ2-5; 8 nucleotides match TRBD2. Trimming cost V 5 bases and J 5 bases; bases outside gene matches: 7. In germline, CDR1 is LNHNV, CDR2 YYDKDF (reference sequence). The CDR3 consists of 14 residues. Written as DNA, the CDR3 is TGTGCCACCAGCGGCCGGGGGGGATCCGAGACCCAGTACTTC. Amino acid sequence: CATSGRGGSETQYF.

V gene TRBV11-2 combines with J gene TRBJ1-1; 7 bases agree with TRBD1. Germline-derived CDR1 and CDR2 are SGHAT and FQNNGV. The J segment lost 3 bases and the V segment lost 6 bases, leaving 13 bases of the junction unmatched. CDR3 length: 16 amino acids. Written as DNA, the CDR3 is TGTGCCAGCAGTCAATCTCGGGACAGAAAATACACTGAAGCTTTCTTT. This encodes CASSQSRDRKYTEAFF.

The chain has TRBV9 and TRBJ2-7; D gene unclear. This CDR3 spans 11 amino acids. Germline loops: CDR1 SGDLS, CDR2 YYNGEE. The V gene lost 4 bases and the J gene lost 2 bases, with 4 bases spanning the gap. This CDR3 is CASSITYEQYF. The CDR3 DNA reads as TGTGCCAGCAGCATAACCTACGAGCAGTACTTC.

The J gene is TRBJ2-4, the V gene TRBV15; possible D gene TRBD2, 5 bases. V was clipped by 0 bases and J by 9 bases, with 9 bases between them. CDR3 length: 13 amino acids. The germline V gene encodes CDR1 LNHNV and CDR2 YYDKDF (reference sequence). The CDR3 protein is CATSRDRGGIQYF. Here the CDR3 DNA reads TGTGCCACCAGCAGAGATCGTGGAGGCATTCAGTACTTC.